The entry that follows covers one T cell receptor (beta chain) sequence. This specimen comes from a study of CXCR3-negative and CXCR3-positive naive CD8 T cells. The method, 5' RACE with UMI labels, was used to prepare the TRB cDNA libraries. From its re-call of the 5' RACE reads, TCRdb lists each CDR3 protein once, without DNA. The ten most abundant clones cover approximately 0.46% of a sample with around 140,000 distinct CDR3 sequences. The germline CDR1 and CDR2 sequences are SEHNR and FQNEAQ (reference sequence). The CDR3 loop spans 13 amino acids. Sequenced material: naive CXCR3- CD8+ T cells from blood. Subset in this sample: CD45RO-CCR7+CD27+CD95- naive CD8+ T cells lacking CXCR3 (TNR3-). This chain links TRBV7-9 with TRBJ2-1. The source of this sequence is a human donor in good health. Some clones in this sample may be carry-over from other donors' samples. This CDR3 reads CASGLGLLNEQFF.